This T cell receptor (beta chain) was profiled in a study of blood T cell repertoires in COVID-19. Study-wide context: There were acute and convalescent COVID-19 samples, and they came from the United States, Italy and Spain. PBMCs, B-cell-depleted T cells, or T cells provided the cDNA or gDNA that made up the material.

The authors' processing: Estimated nucleated cell counts came from reference gene primer amplification. TCRdb's table, derived via immunoSEQ multiplex PCR, lists solely in-frame clones and lacks some. The V and J calls and the clone size are those of that table, but D and trimming were determined from the DNA. Of over 250,000 clones in the sample, approximately 84% were seen once. Trimming removed 1 base from V and 8 bases from J, with 15 bases in between. The CDR3 length is 16 residues. Germline lookup yields CDR1 LNHDA and CDR2 SQIVND (reference sequence). Sequencing input: peripheral blood. This clonotype was obtained from a human donor with COVID-19, enrolled during active disease. The donor label of this sample is uncertain. The rearrangement uses TRBV19 and TRBJ1-6; D unclear. As DNA, the CDR3 is TGTGCCAGTAGTATAGCGGCAGGCCAACCGGATTCACCCCTCCACTTT. It yields the protein CASSIAAGQPDSPLHF.